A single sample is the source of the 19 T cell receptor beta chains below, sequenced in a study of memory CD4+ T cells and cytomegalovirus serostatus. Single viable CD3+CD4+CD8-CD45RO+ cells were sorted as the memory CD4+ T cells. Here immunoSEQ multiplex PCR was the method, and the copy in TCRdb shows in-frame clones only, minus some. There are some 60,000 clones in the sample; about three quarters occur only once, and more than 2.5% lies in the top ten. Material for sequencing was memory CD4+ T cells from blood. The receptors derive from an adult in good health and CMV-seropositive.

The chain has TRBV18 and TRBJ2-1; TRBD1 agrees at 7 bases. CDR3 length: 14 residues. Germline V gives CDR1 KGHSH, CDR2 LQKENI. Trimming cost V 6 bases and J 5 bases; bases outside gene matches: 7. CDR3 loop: CASSTSGQNNEQFF. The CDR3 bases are TGTGCCAGCTCCACATCGGGACAGAACAATGAGCAGTTCTTC.

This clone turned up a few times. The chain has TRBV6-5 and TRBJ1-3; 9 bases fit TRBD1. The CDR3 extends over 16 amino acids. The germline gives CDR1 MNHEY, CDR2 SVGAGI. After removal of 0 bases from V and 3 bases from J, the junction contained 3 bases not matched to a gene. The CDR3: CASSYSGQGFGNTIYF. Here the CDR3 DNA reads TGTGCCAGCAGTTACTCGGGACAGGGTTTTGGAAACACCATATATTTT.

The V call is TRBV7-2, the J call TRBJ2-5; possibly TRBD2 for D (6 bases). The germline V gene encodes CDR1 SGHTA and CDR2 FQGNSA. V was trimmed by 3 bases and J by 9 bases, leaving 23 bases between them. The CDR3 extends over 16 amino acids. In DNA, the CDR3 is TGTGCCAGCAGCTTTTATAGCTTTGGGCGGGATCGAGCCCAGTACTTC. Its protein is CASSFYSFGRDRAQYF.

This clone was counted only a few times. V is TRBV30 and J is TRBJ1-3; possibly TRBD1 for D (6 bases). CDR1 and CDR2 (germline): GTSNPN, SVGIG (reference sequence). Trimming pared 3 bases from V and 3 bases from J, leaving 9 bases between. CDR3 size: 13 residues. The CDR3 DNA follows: TGTGCCTGGAGCTGGGGGCTTGGAAACACCATATATTTT. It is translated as CAWSWGLGNTIYF.

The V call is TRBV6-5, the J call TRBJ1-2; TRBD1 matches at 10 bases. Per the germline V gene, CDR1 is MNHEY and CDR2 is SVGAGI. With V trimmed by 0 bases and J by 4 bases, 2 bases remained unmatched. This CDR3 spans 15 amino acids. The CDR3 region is CASSYSRTGGYGYTF. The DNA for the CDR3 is TGTGCCAGCAGTTACTCGAGGACAGGGGGCTATGGCTACACCTTC.

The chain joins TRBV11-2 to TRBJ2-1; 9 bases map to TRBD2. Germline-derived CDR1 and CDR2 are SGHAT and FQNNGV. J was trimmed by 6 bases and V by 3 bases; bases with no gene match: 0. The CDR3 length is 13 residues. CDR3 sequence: CASSLGLANEQFF. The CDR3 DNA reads TGTGCCAGCAGCTTGGGACTAGCCAATGAGCAGTTCTTC.

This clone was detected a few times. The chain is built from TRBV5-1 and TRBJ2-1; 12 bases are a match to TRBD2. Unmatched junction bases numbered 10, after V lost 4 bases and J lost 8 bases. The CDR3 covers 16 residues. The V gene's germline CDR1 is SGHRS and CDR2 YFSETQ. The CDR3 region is CASSILTSGSSHEQFF. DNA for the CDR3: TGCGCCAGCAGCATCCTGACTAGCGGGAGCTCCCATGAGCAGTTCTTC.

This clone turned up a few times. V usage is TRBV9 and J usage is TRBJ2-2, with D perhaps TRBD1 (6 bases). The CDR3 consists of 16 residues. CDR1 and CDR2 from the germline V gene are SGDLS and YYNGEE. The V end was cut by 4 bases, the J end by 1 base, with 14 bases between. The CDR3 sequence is CASSTGHRVNTGELFF. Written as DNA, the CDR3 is TGTGCCAGCAGCACAGGGCACAGGGTGAACACCGGGGAGCTGTTTTTT. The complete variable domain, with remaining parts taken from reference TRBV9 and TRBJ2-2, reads DSGVTQTPKHLITATGQRVTLRCSPRSGDLSVYWYQQSLDQGLQFLIQYYNGEERAKGNILERFSAQQFPDLHSELNLSSLELGDSALYFCASSTGHRVNTGELFFGEGSRLTVL.

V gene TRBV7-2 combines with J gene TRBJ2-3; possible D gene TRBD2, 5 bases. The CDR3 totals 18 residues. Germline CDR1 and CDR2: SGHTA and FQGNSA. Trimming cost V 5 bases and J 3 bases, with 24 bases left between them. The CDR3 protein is CASSARPSGAGSTDTQYF. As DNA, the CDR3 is TGTGCCAGCAGCGCTCGCCCTTCGGGTGCGGGCAGTACAGATACGCAGTATTTT.

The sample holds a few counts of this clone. The CDR3 DNA follows: TGCGCCAGCATGAGGGACGTCGGCACAGATACGCAGTATTTT. Translation: CASMRDVGTDTQYF. J is TRBJ2-3 and V is TRBV5-1; D possibly uses TRBD1 or TRBD2 (5 bases each). Trimming took 6 bases from V and 1 from J, leaving 12 bases between them. The CDR3 is 14 amino acids. CDR1 and CDR2 (germline): SGHRS, YFSETQ.

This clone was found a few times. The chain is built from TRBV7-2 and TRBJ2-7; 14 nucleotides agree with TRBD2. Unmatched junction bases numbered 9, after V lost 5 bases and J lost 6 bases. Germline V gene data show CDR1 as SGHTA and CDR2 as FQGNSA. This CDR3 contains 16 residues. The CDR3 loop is CASSTVGLAGGGEQYV. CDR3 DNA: TGTGCCAGCAGCACCGTAGGACTAGCGGGAGGAGGCGAGCAGTACGTC.

CDR3 loop: CASSVGGASGLKLYEQYV. CDR3 nucleotide sequence: TGTGCCAGCAGCGTAGGTGGGGCTAGCGGGCTTAAACTATACGAGCAGTACGTC. The V and J genes are TRBV9 and TRBJ2-7, with 8 bases that match TRBD2. This CDR3 spans 18 amino acids. Germline V gene lookup returns CDR1 SGDLS and CDR2 YYNGEE. The V gene end was trimmed by 0 bases and the J gene end by 4 bases; junction bases not matched to a gene: 15.

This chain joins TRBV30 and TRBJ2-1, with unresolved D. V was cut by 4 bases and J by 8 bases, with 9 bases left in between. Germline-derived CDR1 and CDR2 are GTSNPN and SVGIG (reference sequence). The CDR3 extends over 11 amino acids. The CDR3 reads CAWTRTHEQFF. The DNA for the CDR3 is TGTGCCTGGACGAGGACCCATGAGCAGTTCTTC.

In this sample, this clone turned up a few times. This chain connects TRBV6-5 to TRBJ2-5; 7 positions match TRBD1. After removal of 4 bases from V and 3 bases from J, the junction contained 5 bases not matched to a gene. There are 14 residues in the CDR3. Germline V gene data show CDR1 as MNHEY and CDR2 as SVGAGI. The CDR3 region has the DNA TGTGCCAGCAGTTGGAACGGACAGGAAGAGACCCAGTACTTC. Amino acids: CASSWNGQEETQYF.

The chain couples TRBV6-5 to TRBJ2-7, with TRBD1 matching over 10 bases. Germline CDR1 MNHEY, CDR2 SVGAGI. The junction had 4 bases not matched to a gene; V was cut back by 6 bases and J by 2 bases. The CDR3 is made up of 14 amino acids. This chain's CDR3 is CASSRTGGPYEQYF. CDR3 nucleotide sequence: TGTGCCAGCAGCAGGACAGGGGGACCCTACGAGCAGTACTTC.

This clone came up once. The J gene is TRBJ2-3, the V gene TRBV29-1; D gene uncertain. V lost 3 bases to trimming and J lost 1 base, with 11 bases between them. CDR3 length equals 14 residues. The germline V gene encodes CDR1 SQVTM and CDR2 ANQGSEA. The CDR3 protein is CSVEAPYRTDTQYF. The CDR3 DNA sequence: TGCAGCGTTGAGGCGCCCTACCGCACAGATACGCAGTATTTT.

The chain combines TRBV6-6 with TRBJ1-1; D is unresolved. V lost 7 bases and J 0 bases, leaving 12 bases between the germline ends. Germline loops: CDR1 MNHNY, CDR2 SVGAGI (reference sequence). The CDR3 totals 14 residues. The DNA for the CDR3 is TGTGCCAGCACCGACCCTCAAATGAACACTGAAGCTTTCTTT. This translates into CASTDPQMNTEAFF.

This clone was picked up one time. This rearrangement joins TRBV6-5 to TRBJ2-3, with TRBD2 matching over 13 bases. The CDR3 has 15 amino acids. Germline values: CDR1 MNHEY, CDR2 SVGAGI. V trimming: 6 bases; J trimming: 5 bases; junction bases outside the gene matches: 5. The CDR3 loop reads CASSRTSGSGDTQYF. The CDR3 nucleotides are TGTGCCAGCAGCCGGACTAGCGGGAGTGGAGATACGCAGTATTTT.

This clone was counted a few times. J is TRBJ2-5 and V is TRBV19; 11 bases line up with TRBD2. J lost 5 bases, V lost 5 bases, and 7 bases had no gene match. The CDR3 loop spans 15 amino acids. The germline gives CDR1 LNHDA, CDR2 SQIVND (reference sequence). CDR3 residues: CASSLAGGRRETQYF. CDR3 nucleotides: TGTGCCAGTAGTTTAGCGGGAGGGCGGAGGGAGACCCAGTACTTC.